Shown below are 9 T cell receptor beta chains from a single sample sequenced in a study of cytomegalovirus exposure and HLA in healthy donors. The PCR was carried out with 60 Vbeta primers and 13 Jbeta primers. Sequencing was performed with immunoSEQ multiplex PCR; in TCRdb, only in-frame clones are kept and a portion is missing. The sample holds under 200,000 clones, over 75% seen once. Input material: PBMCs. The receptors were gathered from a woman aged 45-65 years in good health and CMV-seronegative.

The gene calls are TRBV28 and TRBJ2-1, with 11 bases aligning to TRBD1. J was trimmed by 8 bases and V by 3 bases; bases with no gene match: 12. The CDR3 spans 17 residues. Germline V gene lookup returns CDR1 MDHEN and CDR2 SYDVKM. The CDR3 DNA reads TGTGCCAGCAGTTTGGTCTCCGGGACAGGGGGGAGGGATGAGCAGTTCTTC. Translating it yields CASSLVSGTGGRDEQFF.

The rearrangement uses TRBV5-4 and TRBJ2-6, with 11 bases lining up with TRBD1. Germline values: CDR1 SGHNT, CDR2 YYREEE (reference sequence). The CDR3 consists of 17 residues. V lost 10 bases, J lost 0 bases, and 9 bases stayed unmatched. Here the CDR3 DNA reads TGTGCCTGCCCCGGAGGACAGGGGGCCTCTGGGGCCAACGTCCTGACTTTC. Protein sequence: CACPGGQGASGANVLTF.

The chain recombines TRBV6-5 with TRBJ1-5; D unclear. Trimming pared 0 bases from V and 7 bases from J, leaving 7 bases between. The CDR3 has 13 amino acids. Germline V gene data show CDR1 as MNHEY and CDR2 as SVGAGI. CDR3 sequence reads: CASSYSSVQPQHF. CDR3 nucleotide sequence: TGTGCCAGCAGTTACTCCTCGGTCCAGCCCCAGCATTTT.

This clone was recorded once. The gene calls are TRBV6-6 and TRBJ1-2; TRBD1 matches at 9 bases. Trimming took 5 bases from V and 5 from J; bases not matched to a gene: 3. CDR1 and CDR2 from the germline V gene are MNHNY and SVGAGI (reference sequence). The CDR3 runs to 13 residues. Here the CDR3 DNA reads TGTGCCAGCAGTCAGGGACAGGGATATGGCTACACCTTC. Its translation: CASSQGQGYGYTF.

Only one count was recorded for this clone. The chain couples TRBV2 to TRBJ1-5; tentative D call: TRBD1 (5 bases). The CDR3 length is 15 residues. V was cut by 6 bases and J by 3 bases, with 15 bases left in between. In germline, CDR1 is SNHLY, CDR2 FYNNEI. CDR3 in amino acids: CASRVGGTDNQPQHF. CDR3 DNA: TGTGCCAGCAGAGTCGGGGGGACCGACAATCAGCCCCAGCATTTT.

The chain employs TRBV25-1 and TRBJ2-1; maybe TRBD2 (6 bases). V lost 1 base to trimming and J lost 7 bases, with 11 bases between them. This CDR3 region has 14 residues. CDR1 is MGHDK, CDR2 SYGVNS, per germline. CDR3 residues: CASSELGRENEQFF. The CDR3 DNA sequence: TGTGCCAGCAGTGAATTAGGCCGGGAGAATGAGCAGTTCTTC.

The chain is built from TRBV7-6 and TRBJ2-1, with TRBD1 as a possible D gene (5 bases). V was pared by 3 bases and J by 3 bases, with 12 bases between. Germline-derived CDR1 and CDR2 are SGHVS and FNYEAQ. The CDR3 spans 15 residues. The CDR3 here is CASSFTTAFYNEQFF. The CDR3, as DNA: TGTGCCAGCAGCTTTACGACAGCTTTCTACAATGAGCAGTTCTTC.

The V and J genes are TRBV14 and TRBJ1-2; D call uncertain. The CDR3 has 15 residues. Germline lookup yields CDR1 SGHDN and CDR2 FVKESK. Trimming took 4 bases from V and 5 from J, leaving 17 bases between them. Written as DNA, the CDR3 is TGTGCCAGCAGCCCCTATCACCGGGGAAAGTATGGCTACACCTTC. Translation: CASSPYHRGKYGYTF. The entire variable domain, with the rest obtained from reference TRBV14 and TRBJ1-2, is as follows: EAGVTQFPSHSVIEKGQTVTLRCDPISGHDNLYWYRRVMGKEIKFLLHFVKESKQDESGMPNNRFLAERTGGTYSTLKVQPAELEDSGVYFCASSPYHRGKYGYTFGSGTRLTVV.

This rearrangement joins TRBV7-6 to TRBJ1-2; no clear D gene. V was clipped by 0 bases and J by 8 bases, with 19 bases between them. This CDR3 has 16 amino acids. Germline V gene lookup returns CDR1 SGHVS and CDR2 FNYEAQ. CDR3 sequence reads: CASSLASGYLGMGYTF. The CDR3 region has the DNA TGTGCCAGCAGCTTAGCATCTGGGTACCTAGGAATGGGCTACACCTTC.